A selection of T cell receptor beta chains follows, all from one sample in a study of cytomegalovirus exposure and HLA in healthy donors. Data came from immunoSEQ multiplex PCR; TCRdb stores just in-frame clones and leaves some out. Of some 130,000 clones listed, roughly 80% were seen once; the top ten hold 2% to 2.5%. The sample taken for sequencing was PBMCs. These receptor sequences come from a man aged 30-40 years in good health and CMV-seronegative. CDR3s include the opening cysteine and the closing phenylalanine or tryptophan. A D gene is named only where the DNA matches it firmly. Some rows mark clone size as missing; the rest say once, few, many or name a class of expanded clone.

j_call v_call clone_size d_call cdr3_aa cdr3_nt
TRBJ2-7 TRBV6-5 . . CASSREYLNYEQYF TGTGCCAGCAGCCGGGAGTACCTTAACTACGAGCAGTACTTC
TRBJ2-1 TRBV29-1 . . CSVWGTLYNEQFF TGCAGCGTTTGGGGGACACTTTACAATGAGCAGTTCTTC
TRBJ2-2 TRBV5-4 once TRBD2 CASSPGLAVLNGGELFF TGTGCCAGCAGCCCGGGACTAGCGGTGTTAAACGGCGGGGAGCTGTTTTTT
TRBJ2-7 TRBV18 . TRBD1 CASSPAGTAAYEQYF TGTGCCAGCTCACCCGCCGGGACAGCGGCATACGAGCAGTACTTC
TRBJ2-7 TRBV6-6 . TRBD2 CASRLTSWDEQYF TGTGCCAGCAGACTGACTAGCTGGGACGAGCAGTACTTC
TRBJ2-1 TRBV28 few . CASSSRVGGYNEQFF TGTGCCAGCAGCTCGAGGGTCGGCGGTTACAATGAGCAGTTCTTC
TRBJ1-5 TRBV28 . TRBD1 CASRTGVNQPQHF TGTGCCAGCAGGACAGGGGTCAATCAGCCCCAGCATTTT
TRBJ1-4 TRBV5-1 few TRBD1 CASRGRDSLNEKLFF TGCGCCAGCAGAGGAAGGGACAGCCTAAATGAAAAACTGTTTTTT
TRBJ2-7 TRBV6-1 few . CASTAGSAYEQYF TGTGCCAGCACCGCAGGCTCAGCCTACGAGCAGTACTTC
TRBJ1-1 TRBV28 few . CASSRTVNTEAFF TGTGCCAGCAGTCGGACAGTGAACACTGAAGCTTTCTTT
TRBJ2-7 TRBV28 . . CASSLPYEQYF TGTGCCAGCAGTTTACCATACGAGCAGTACTTC
TRBJ2-5 TRBV19 . TRBD2 CATGTSGRDQETQYF TGTGCCACGGGGACTAGCGGGAGGGACCAAGAGACCCAGTACTTC
TRBJ1-1 TRBV7-2 once TRBD1 CASSLSVDREAFF TGTGCCAGCAGCTTAAGCGTGGACAGGGAAGCTTTCTTT
TRBJ1-2 TRBV28 . TRBD1 CASREGQGVYGYTF TGTGCCAGCAGAGAGGGACAGGGAGTCTATGGCTACACCTTC
TRBJ1-1 TRBV27 . . CASHAGNTEAFF TGTGCCAGCCACGCGGGGAACACTGAAGCTTTCTTT
TRBJ1-1 TRBV27 . . CASSLNPPVNTEAFF TGTGCCAGCAGTTTAAACCCCCCAGTGAACACTGAAGCTTTCTTT
TRBJ2-7 TRBV4-1 few TRBD2 CASSPRTSGNVYEQYF TGCGCCAGCAGCCCGAGGACTAGCGGGAATGTTTACGAGCAGTACTTC
TRBJ1-5 TRBV30 . . CAGSGGGQPQHF TGTGCCGGGAGCGGGGGGGGCCAGCCCCAGCATTTT
TRBJ2-5 TRBV28 . . CASSLGGKTQYF TGTGCCAGCAGTTTAGGAGGGAAGACCCAGTACTTC
TRBJ2-7 TRBV6-5 . . CASSYSGSGTYEQYF TGTGCCAGCAGTTACTCGGGTAGCGGTACCTACGAGCAGTACTTC
TRBJ2-3 TRBV5-1 many TRBD2 CASSRWTSGTDTQYF TGCGCCAGCAGCCGCTGGACTAGCGGCACAGATACGCAGTATTTT
TRBJ2-1 TRBV19 . TRBD1 CASSIGQGDNEQFF TGTGCCAGTAGTATAGGGCAGGGGGACAATGAGCAGTTCTTC
TRBJ2-7 TRBV5-5 few TRBD1 CASSLGQGRYEQYF TGCGCCAGCAGCCTCGGACAGGGGCGATACGAGCAGTACTTC
TRBJ1-1 TRBV27 . . CASTPGWGGMNTEAFF TGTGCCAGCACCCCCGGGTGGGGCGGCATGAACACTGAAGCTTTCTTT
TRBJ2-7 TRBV7-2 . . CASTIRGSYEQYF TGTGCCAGCACCATAAGGGGGTCCTACGAGCAGTACTTC
TRBJ2-3 TRBV7-2 . TRBD2 CASSPSRSLAGGADTQYF TGTGCCAGCAGCCCTAGCAGGTCTTTAGCGGGAGGTGCAGATACGCAGTATTTT
TRBJ2-1 TRBV10-2 . TRBD2 CASSTSGRANEQFF TGCGCCAGTAGTACTAGCGGGAGGGCTAATGAGCAGTTCTTC
TRBJ2-7 TRBV13 . . CASSLRGGRSYEQYF TGTGCCAGCAGCTTACGAGGCGGTCGCTCCTACGAGCAGTACTTC
TRBJ2-7 TRBV5-4 . . CASSTPRQDYEQYF TGTGCCAGCAGTACGCCCCGACAGGATTACGAGCAGTACTTC
TRBJ1-1 TRBV7-9 few . CASTKWPSPAFF TGTGCCAGCACCAAGTGGCCTTCCCCAGCTTTCTTT